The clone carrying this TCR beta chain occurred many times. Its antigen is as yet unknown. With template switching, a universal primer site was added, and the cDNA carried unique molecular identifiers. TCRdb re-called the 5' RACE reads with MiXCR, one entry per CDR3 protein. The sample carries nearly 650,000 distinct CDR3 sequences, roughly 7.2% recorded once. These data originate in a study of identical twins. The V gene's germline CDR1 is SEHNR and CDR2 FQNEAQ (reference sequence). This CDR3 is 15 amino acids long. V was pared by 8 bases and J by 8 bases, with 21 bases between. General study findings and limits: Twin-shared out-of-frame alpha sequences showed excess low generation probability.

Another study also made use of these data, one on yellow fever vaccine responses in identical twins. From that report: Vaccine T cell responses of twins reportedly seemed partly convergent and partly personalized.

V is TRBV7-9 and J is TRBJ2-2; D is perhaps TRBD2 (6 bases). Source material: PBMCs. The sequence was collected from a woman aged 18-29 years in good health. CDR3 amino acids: CASGVGSGSPGELFF. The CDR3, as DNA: TGTGCCAGCGGAGTGGGGTCCGGGAGCCCTGGGGAGCTGTTTTTT. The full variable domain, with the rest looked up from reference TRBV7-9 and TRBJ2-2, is DTGVSQNPRHKITKRGQNVTFRCDPISEHNRLYWYRQTLGQGPEFLTYFQNEAQLEKSRLLSDRFSAERPKGSFSTLEIQRTEQGDSAMYLCASGVGSGSPGELFFGEGSRLTVL.